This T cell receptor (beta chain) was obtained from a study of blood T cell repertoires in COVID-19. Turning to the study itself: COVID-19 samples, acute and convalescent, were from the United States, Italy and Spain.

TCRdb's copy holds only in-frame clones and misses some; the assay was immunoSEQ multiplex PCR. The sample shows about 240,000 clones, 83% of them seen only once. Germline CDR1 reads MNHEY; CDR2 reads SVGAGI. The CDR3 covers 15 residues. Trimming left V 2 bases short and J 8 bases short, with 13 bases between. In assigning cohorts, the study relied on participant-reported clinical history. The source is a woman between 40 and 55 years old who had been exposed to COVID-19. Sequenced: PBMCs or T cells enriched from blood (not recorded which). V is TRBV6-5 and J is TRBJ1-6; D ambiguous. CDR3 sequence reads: CASSYIGQAYSPLHF. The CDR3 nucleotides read TGTGCCAGCAGTTACATTGGTCAGGCTTATTCACCCCTCCACTTT.